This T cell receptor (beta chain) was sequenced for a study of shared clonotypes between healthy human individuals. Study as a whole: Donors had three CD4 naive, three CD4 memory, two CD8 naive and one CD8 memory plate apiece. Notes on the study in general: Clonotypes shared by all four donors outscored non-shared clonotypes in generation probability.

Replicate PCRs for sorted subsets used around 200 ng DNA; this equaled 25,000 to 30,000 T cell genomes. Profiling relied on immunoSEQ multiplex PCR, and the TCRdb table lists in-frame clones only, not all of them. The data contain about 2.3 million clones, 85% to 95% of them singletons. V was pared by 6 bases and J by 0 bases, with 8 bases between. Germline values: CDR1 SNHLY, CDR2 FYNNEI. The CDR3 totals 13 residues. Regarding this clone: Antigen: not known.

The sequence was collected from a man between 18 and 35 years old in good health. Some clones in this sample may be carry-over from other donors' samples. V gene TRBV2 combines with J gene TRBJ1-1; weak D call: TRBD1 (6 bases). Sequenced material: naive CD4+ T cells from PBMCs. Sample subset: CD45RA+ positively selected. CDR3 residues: CASRTGVNTEAFF. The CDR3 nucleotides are TGTGCCAGCAGGACAGGAGTGAACACTGAAGCTTTCTTT.